The clone carrying this TCR beta chain was seen at least ten times. This sample was taken from a study of early T cells in non-severe SARS-CoV-2 infection. Study in general: Sequencing of bulk RNA from unsorted whole blood was done, without chain pairing.

MiXCR was run by TCRdb on the 5' RACE reads, yielding one entry per CDR3 protein. Altogether around 26,000 distinct CDR3 sequences are present, approximately 5% being singletons, with the ten largest covering under 4.5%. This CDR3 is built from 16 residues. The V gene's germline CDR1 is SGHTA and CDR2 FQGTGA. The V gene end was trimmed by 5 bases and the J gene end by 6 bases; junction bases not matched to a gene: 11. This clonotype was sampled from an adult who was a healthcare worker with PCR-confirmed SARS-CoV-2 infection or an uninfected control (not recorded which). The V and J genes are TRBV7-3 and TRBJ2-1, with 9 bases that match TRBD2. The sample was whole blood. CDR3 region: CASSPRLAETLNEQFF. DNA for the CDR3: TGTGCCAGCAGCCCACGACTAGCGGAGACTCTCAATGAGCAGTTCTTC.